This T cell receptor (beta chain) was observed in a study of cytomegalovirus exposure and HLA in healthy donors. General observations from the study: In a later analysis, most CMV-associated TCR beta chains appeared HLA-restricted. Equally common other TCR beta chains were less clonally expanded than HLA-associated ones, a later analysis found. In a later analysis, V- and J-gene trimming of beta chains associated with a DCLRE1C missense variant, replicated independently.

In nominal health when sampled, donors likely had unrecorded immune exposures nonetheless. This clone was detected a few times. Antigen: not known. CDR1 is KGHSH, CDR2 LQKENI, per germline. The CDR3 is made up of 16 amino acids. The V end was cut by 3 bases, the J end by 1 base, with 15 bases between. With 60 Vbeta and 13 Jbeta primers, the PCR was carried out. The data were produced by immunoSEQ multiplex PCR, yet TCRdb's version contains in-frame clones alone and is incomplete. In the table there are some 85,000 clones, less than 85% of which are singletons. The chain links TRBV18 to TRBJ1-1; D is uncertain. The sequence was collected from a man in his late teens or twenties in good health and CMV-seronegative. What was sequenced was PBMCs. The CDR3 DNA reads as TGTGCCAGCTCACCGTCGATGGCAACTAAGAACACTGAAGCTTTCTTT. Its translation: CASSPSMATKNTEAFF.